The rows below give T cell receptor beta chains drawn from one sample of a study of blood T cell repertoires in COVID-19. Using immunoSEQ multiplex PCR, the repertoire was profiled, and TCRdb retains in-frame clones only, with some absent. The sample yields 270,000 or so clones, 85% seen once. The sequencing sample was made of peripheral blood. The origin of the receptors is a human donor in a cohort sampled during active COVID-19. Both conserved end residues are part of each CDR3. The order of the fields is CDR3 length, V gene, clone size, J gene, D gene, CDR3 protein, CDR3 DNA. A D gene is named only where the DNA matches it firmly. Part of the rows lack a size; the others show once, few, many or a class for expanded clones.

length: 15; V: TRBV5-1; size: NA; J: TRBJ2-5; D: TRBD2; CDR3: CASSFRAGGRLAQYF; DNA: TGCGCCAGCAGCTTCAGAGCGGGAGGCCGCTTAGCCCAGTACTTC
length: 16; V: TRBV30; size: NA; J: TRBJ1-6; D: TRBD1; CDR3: CAWSVFGGTGVVTLHF; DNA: TGTGCCTGGAGTGTCTTTGGGGGGACAGGGGTCGTAACCCTCCACTTT
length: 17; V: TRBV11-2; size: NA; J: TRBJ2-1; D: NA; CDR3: CASSSAPGSDYQFEQFF; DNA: TGTGCCAGCAGCTCGGCACCCGGGTCCGACTACCAGTTTGAGCAGTTCTTC
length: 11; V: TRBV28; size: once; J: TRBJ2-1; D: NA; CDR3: CASSFEQQQFF; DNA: TGTGCCAGCAGTTTTGAACAGCAGCAGTTCTTC
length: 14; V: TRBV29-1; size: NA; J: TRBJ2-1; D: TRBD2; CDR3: CSVKRSGQYNEQFF; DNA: TGCAGCGTTAAGCGTAGCGGGCAATACAATGAGCAGTTCTTC
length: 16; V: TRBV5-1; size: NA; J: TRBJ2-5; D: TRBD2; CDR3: CASSLVPGTSSETQYF; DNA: TGCGCCAGCAGCTTGGTTCCCGGGACTAGCTCTGAGACCCAGTACTTC
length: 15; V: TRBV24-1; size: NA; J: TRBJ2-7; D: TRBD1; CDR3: CATSDPTTGDYEQYF; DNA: TGTGCCACCAGTGACCCAACGACAGGGGACTACGAGCAGTACTTC
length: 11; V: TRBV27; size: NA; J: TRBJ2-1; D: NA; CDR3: CASSRGNEQFF; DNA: TGTGCCAGCAGTCGGGGGAATGAGCAGTTCTTC
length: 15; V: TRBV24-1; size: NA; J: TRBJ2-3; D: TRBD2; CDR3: CATSDVSGRRDTQYF; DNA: TGTGCCACCAGTGATGTTAGCGGGAGGCGCGATACGCAGTATTTT
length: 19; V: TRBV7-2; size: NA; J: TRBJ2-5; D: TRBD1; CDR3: CASSLDPPWTGGSGETQYF; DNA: TGTGCCAGCAGCTTAGACCCCCCCTGGACAGGGGGGTCCGGGGAGACCCAGTACTTC
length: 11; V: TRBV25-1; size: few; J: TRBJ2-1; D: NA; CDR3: CATGDYNEQFF; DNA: TGTGCCACAGGGGACTACAATGAGCAGTTCTTC
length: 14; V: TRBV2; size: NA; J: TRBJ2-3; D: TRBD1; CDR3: CASSVNRGKDTQYF; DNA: TGTGCCAGCAGTGTAAACAGGGGAAAAGATACGCAGTATTTT
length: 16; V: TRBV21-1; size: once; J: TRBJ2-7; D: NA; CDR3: CASSKGWEGRTYEQYF; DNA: TGTGCCAGCAGCAAAGGGTGGGAGGGAAGGACCTACGAGCAGTACTTC
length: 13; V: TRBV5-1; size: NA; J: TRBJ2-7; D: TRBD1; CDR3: CASSSGQVYEQYF; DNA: TGCGCCAGCAGTTCGGGACAGGTCTACGAGCAGTACTTC
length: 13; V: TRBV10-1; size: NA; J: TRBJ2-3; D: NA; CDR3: CASSENSPDTQYF; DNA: TGCGCCAGCAGTGAGAATAGCCCAGATACGCAGTATTTT
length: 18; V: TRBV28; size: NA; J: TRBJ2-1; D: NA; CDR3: CASSPYNIAAGSYNEQFF; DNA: TGTGCCAGCAGCCCCTATAATATAGCGGCGGGCTCCTACAATGAGCAGTTCTTC
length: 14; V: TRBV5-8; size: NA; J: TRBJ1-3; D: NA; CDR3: CASSDMTTGNTIYF; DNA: TGTGCCAGCAGCGACATGACCACTGGAAACACCATATATTTT
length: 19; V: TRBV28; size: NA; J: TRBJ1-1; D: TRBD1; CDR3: CASSRGWDRVDDMNTEAFF; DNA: TGTGCCAGCAGCCGTGGCTGGGACAGGGTGGATGACATGAACACTGAAGCTTTCTTT
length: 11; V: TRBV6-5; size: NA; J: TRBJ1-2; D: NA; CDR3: CASSQGHGYTF; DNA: TGTGCCAGCAGCCAGGGACACGGCTACACCTTC
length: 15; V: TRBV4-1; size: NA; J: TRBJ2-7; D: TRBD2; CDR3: CASSQEGGLSYEQYF; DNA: TGCGCCAGCAGCCAAGAGGGAGGGTTGTCCTACGAGCAGTACTTC
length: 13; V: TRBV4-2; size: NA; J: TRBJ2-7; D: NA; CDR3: CASSQERAYEQYF; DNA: TGTGCCAGCAGCCAAGAGAGGGCCTACGAGCAGTACTTC
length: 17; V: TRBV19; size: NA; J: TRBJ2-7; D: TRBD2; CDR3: CAASPTHSGGRSYEQYF; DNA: TGTGCCGCAAGTCCCACCCACTCGGGGGGACGATCCTACGAGCAGTACTTC
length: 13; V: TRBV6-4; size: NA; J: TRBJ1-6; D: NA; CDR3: CASSKGGVSPLHF; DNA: TGTGCCAGCAGTAAAGGAGGGGTTTCACCCCTCCACTTT
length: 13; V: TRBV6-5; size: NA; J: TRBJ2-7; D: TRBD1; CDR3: CASRISGTGEQYF; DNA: TGTGCCAGCAGAATCTCCGGGACAGGCGAGCAGTACTTC
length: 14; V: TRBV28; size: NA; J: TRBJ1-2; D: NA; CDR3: CASSLQGAPGGYTF; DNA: TGTGCCAGCAGTTTACAGGGCGCGCCTGGTGGCTACACCTTC
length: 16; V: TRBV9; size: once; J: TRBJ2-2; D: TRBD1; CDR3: CASSPTGTGNTGELFF; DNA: TGTGCCAGCAGCCCCACCGGGACAGGAAACACCGGGGAGCTGTTTTTT
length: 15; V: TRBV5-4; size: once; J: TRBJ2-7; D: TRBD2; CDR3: CASSLGRESSYEQYF; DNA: TGTGCCAGCAGCTTGGGGCGGGAGAGCTCCTACGAGCAGTACTTC
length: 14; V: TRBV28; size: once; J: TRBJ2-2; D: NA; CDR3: CASSPGGNTGELFF; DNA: TGTGCCAGCTCACCCGGGGGAAACACCGGGGAGCTGTTTTTT
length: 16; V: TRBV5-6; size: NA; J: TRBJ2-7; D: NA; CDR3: CASSSGGGATPYEQYF; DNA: TGTGCCAGCAGCTCCGGCGGCGGTGCAACCCCCTACGAGCAGTACTTC
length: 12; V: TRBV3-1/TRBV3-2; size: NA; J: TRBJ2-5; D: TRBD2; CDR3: CASTIAGETQYF; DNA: TGTGCCAGCACCATAGCGGGAGAGACCCAGTACTTC
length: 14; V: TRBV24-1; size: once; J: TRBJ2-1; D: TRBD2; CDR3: CATSVGTSKNEQFF; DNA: TGTGCCACCAGTGTCGGGACTAGTAAGAATGAGCAGTTCTTC
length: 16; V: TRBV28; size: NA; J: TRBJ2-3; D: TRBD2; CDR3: CASSLNGLAGADTQYF; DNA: TGTGCCAGCAGTTTAAACGGACTAGCGGGAGCAGATACGCAGTATTTT
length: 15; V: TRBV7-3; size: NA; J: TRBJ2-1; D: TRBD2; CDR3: CASSSLASSYNEQFF; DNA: TGTGCCAGCAGCTCACTAGCGAGCTCCTACAATGAGCAGTTCTTC
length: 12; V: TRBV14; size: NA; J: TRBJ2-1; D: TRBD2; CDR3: CASSLSGTEQFF; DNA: TGTGCCAGCAGCCTTAGCGGGACTGAGCAGTTCTTC
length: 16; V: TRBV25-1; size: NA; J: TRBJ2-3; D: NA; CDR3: CASSEWAPGRADTQYF; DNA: TGTGCCAGCAGTGAATGGGCACCGGGAAGGGCAGATACGCAGTATTTT
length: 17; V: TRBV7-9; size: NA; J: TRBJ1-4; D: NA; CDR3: CASSRGQSVATNEKLFF; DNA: TGTGCCAGCAGCCGCGGACAGTCTGTTGCAACTAATGAAAAACTGTTTTTT